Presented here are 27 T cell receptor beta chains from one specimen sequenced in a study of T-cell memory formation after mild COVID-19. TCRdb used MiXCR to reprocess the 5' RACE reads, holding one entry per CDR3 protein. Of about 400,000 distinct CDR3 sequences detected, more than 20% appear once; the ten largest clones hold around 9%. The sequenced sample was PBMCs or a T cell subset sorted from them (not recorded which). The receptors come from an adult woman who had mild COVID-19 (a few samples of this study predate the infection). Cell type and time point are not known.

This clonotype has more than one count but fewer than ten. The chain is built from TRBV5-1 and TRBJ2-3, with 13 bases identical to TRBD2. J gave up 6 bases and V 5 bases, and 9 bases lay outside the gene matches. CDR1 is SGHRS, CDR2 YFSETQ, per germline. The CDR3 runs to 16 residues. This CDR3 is CASSQGLAGVLDTQYF. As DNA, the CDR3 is TGCGCCAGCAGTCAAGGACTAGCGGGAGTACTGGATACGCAGTATTTT.

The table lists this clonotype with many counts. CDR3 in amino acids: CASSPLTSPSEQYF. In DNA form, the CDR3 reads TGTGCCAGCAGCCCCTTGACTAGTCCCTCCGAGCAGTACTTC. The rearrangement uses TRBV4-2 and TRBJ2-7, with a weak D call TRBD2 (6 bases). The CDR3 loop spans 14 amino acids. With 4 bases removed from V and 6 bases from J, the gap between germline ends came to 16 bases. Germline V gives CDR1 LGHNA, CDR2 YNFKEQ.

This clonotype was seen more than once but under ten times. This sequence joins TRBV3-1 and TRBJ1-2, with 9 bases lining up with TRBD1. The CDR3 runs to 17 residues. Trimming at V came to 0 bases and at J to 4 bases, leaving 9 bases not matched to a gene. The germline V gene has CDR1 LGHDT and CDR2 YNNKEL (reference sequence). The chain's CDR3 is CASSQDFGTGRTYGYTF. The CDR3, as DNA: TGTGCCAGCAGCCAAGATTTCGGGACAGGGAGGACCTATGGCTACACCTTC.

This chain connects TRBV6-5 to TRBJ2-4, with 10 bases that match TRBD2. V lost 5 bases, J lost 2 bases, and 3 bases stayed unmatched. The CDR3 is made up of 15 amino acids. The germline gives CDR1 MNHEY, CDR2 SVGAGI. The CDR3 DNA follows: TGTGCCAGCAGTCATAGCGGGAGGTCCAAAAACATTCAGTACTTC. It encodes CASSHSGRSKNIQYF.

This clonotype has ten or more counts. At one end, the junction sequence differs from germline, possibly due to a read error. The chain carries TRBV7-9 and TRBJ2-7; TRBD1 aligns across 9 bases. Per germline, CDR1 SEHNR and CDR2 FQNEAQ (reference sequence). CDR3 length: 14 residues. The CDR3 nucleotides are TGTGCTAGCAGCCCGGGACAGGGTCCCTACGAGCAGTACTTC. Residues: CASSPGQGPYEQYF.

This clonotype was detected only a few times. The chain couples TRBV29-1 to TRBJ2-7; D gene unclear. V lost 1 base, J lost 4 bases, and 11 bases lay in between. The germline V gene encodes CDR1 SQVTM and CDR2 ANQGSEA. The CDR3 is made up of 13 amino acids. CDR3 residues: CSVEGAQFYEQYF. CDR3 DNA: TGCAGCGTTGAAGGCGCCCAGTTTTACGAGCAGTACTTC.

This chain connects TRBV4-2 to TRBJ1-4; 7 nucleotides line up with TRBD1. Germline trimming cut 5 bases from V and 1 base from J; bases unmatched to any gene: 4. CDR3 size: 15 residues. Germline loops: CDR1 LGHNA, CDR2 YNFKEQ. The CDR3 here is CASSRTGLTNEKLFF. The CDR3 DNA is TGTGCCAGCAGCAGGACAGGTTTAACTAATGAAAAACTGTTTTTT.

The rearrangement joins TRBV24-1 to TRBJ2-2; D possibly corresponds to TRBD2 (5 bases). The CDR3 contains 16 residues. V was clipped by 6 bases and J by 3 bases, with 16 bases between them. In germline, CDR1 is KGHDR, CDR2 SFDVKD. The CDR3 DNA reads TGTGCCACCAGTCCTAAGAGAGGGTCGGACACCGGGGAGCTGTTTTTT. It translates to CATSPKRGSDTGELFF.

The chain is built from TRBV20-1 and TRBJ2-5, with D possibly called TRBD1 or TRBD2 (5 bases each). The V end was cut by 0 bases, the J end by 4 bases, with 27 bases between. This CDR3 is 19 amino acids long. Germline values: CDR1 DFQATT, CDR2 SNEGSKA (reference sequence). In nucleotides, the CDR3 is TGCAGTGCTAGAGATAGTAGAGGGGACCCGGGTTACTTGGGAGAGACCCAGTACTTC. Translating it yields CSARDSRGDPGYLGETQYF.

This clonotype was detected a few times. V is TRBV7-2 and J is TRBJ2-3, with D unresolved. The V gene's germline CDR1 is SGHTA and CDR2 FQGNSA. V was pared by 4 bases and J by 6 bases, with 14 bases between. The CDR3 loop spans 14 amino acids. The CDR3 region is CASSSTPNYDTQYF. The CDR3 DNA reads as TGTGCCAGCAGCTCCACCCCTAACTATGATACGCAGTATTTT.

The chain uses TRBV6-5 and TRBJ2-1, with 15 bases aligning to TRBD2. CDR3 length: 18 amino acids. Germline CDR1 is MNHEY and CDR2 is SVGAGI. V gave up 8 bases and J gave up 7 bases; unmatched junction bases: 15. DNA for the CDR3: TGTGCCAGCTCTCGAGTTGGACTAGCGGGAGGGCTTAAGAATGAGCAGTTCTTC. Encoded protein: CASSRVGLAGGLKNEQFF.

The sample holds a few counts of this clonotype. CDR3: CASSASGTSETYEQYF. The CDR3 bases are TGTGCCAGCAGTGCTTCCGGGACTAGCGAAACCTACGAGCAGTACTTC. This rearrangement joins TRBV27 to TRBJ2-7; 10 nucleotides match TRBD2. CDR1 is MNHEY, CDR2 SMNVEV, per germline (reference sequence). The CDR3 covers 16 residues. V gave up 5 bases and J gave up 2 bases; unmatched junction bases: 9.

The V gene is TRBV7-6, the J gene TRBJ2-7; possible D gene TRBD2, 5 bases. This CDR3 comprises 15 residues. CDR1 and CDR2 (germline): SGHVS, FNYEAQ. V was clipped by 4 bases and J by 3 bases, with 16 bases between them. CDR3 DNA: TGTGCCAGCAGCTCCCCGGGATCAAGTGTCTACGAGCAGTACTTC. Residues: CASSSPGSSVYEQYF. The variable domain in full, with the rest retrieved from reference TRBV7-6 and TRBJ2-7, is GAGVSQSPRYKVTKRGQDVALRCDPISGHVSLYWYRQALGQGPEFLTYFNYEAQQDKSGLPNDRFSAERPEGSISTLTIQRTEQRDSAMYRCASSSPGSSVYEQYFGPGTRLTVT.

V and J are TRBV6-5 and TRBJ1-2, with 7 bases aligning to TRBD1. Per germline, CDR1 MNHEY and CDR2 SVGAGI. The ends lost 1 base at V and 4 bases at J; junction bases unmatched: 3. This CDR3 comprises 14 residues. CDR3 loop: CASSYYRGSYGYTF. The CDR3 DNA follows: TGTGCCAGCAGTTACTACAGGGGATCCTATGGCTACACCTTC.

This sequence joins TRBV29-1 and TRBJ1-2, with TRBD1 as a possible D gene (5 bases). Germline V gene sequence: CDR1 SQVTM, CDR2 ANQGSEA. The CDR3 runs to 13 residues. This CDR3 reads CGLRDGANYGYTF. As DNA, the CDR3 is TGCGGCCTCCGGGACGGCGCTAACTATGGCTACACCTTC.

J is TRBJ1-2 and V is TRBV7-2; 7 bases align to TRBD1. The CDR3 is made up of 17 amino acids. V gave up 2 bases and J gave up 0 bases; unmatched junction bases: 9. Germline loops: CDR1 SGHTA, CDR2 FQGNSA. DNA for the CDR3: TGTGCCAGCAGCTTAATCGGGACAGACGGAGCTAACTATGGCTACACCTTC. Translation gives CASSLIGTDGANYGYTF.

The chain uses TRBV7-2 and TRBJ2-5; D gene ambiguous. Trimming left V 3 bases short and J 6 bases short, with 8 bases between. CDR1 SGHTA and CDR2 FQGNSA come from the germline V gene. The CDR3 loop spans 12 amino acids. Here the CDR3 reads CASSLAQKTQYF. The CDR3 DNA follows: TGTGCCAGCAGCTTGGCACAGAAGACCCAGTACTTC.

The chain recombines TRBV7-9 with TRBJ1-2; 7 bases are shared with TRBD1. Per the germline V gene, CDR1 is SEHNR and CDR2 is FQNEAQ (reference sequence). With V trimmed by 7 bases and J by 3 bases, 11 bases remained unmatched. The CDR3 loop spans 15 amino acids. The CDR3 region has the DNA TGTGCCAGCAACGAGGGACAGCCAAGGGACTATGGCTACACCTTC. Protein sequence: CASNEGQPRDYGYTF.

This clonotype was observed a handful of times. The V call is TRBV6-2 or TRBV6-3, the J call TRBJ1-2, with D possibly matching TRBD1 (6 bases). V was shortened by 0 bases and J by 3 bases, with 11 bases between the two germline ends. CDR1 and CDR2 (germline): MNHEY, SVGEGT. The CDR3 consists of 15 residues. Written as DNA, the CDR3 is TGTGCCAGCAGTTACTCTTCGGGGGCCTACTATGGCTACACCTTC. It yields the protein CASSYSSGAYYGYTF.

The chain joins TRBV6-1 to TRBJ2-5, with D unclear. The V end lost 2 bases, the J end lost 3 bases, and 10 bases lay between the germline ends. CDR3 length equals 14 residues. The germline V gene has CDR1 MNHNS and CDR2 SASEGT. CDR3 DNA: TGTGCCAGCAGTGAACGCGGCAGAGAAGAGACCCAGTACTTC. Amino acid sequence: CASSERGREETQYF.

Written as DNA, the CDR3 is TGTGCCAGCAGCTTAGATGGGATATACGAGCAGTACTTC. It encodes CASSLDGIYEQYF. This chain joins TRBV11-3 and TRBJ2-7; D unresolved. The CDR3 runs to 13 residues. V was shortened by 0 bases and J by 4 bases, with 7 bases between the two germline ends. CDR1 SGHNT and CDR2 YENEEA come from the germline V gene.

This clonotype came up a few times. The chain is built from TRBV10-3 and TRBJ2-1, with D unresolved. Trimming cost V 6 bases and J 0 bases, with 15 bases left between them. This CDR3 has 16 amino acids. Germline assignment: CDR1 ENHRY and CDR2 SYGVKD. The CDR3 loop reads CAIRPAAEHSYNEQFF. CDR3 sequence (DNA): TGTGCCATCAGGCCGGCGGCGGAGCACTCCTACAATGAGCAGTTCTTC.

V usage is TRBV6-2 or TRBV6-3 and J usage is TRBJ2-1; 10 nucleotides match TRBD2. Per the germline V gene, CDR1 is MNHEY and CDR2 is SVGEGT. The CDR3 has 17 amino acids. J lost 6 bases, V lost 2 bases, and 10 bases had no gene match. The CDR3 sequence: CASSYPAMGLAPNEQFF. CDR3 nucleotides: TGTGCCAGCAGTTACCCGGCTATGGGACTAGCGCCCAATGAGCAGTTCTTC.

The CDR3 region has the DNA TGTGCCAGCAGTGATGGGGAGGGAAACTCCTACGAGCAGTACTTC. As protein: CASSDGEGNSYEQYF. This chain connects TRBV25-1 to TRBJ2-7; 7 nucleotides line up with TRBD2. Germline loops: CDR1 MGHDK, CDR2 SYGVNS. The CDR3 totals 15 residues. The ends lost 3 bases at V and 0 bases at J; junction bases unmatched: 5.

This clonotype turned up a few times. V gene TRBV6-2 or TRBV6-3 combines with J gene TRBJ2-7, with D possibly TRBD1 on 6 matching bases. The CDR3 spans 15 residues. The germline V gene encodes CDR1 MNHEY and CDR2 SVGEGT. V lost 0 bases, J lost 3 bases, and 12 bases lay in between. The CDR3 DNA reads TGTGCCAGCAGTTACTCTGGGGCCAGGGGCTACGAGCAGTACTTC. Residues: CASSYSGARGYEQYF.

In DNA form, the CDR3 reads TGCGCCAGCAGCGAACCCGACCAACTCTATGGCTACACCTTC. Protein: CASSEPDQLYGYTF. This chain joins TRBV5-1 and TRBJ1-2; no reliable D call. The CDR3 has 14 amino acids. The germline V and J ends were trimmed by 4 bases and 4 bases, with 14 bases remaining between them. CDR1 and CDR2 (germline): SGHRS, YFSETQ. Together with reference TRBV5-1 and TRBJ1-2, the CDR3 gives the full variable domain: KAGVTQTPRYLIKTRGQQVTLSCSPISGHRSVSWYQQTPGQGLQFLFEYFSETQRNKGNFPGRFSGRQFSNSRSEMNVSTLELGDSALYLCASSEPDQLYGYTFGSGTRLTVV.

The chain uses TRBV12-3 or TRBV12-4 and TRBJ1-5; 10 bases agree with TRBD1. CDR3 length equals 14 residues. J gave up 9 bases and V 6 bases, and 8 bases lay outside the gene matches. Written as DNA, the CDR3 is TGTGCCAGCAGCCGGACAGGGGGGCTCGGGCCCCAGCATTTT. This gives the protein CASSRTGGLGPQHF.